A selection of T cell receptor beta chains follows, all from one sample in a study of long-term antiretroviral therapy in people with HIV. Method: immunoSEQ multiplex PCR; TCRdb's copy keeps in-frame clones and lacks some. Counted here are tens of thousands of clones, 76% occurring once; the ten biggest clones make up around 11%. The source was unsorted PBMCs, collected 1.1 years before starting antiretroviral therapy. The receptor set was obtained from a woman aged 40 to 50 with HIV. The CDR3 runs from the conserved cysteine through the conserved F or W. A D gene is named only where the DNA matches it firmly. Part of the rows lack a size; the others show once, few, many or a class for expanded clones.

clone size	V gene	D gene	J gene	CDR3 DNA	CDR3 protein
.	TRBV11-3	.	TRBJ2-3	TGTGCCAGCAGCTTAGTGCTGGCGGGGGCCACAGATACGCAGTATTTT	CASSLVLAGATDTQYF
.	TRBV7-2	.	TRBJ2-3	TGTGCCAGCAGCTTATATCTACAGGGTGGGGATACGCAGTATTTT	CASSLYLQGGDTQYF
.	TRBV10-1	TRBD2	TRBJ2-1	TGCGCCAGCAGCCCCGATATAGCGGGGACTGAGCAGTTCTTC	CASSPDIAGTEQFF
.	TRBV4-3	TRBD2	TRBJ2-1	TGCGCCAGCAGCCTAGATACCGGGACTACAATGTTAGGGCAGTTCTTC	CASSLDTGTTMLGQFF
few	TRBV11-3	TRBD1	TRBJ1-2	TGTGCCAGCAGCTTAGGGCCGACAGGGGATTATTATGGCTACACCTTC	CASSLGPTGDYYGYTF
.	TRBV11-3	.	TRBJ2-5	TGTGCCAGCAGCTTAGATCGGGAGACCCAGTACTTC	CASSLDRETQYF
once	TRBV18	.	TRBJ2-7	TGTGCCAGCTCACCACGAGGGAGTTCCTACGAGCAGTACTTC	CASSPRGSSYEQYF
.	TRBV11-3	TRBD2	TRBJ2-3	TGTGCCAGCAGCTTAGGCGATCTAGCGGGGCCCAGGGGTACGCAGTATTTT	CASSLGDLAGPRGTQYF
once	TRBV2	TRBD1	TRBJ2-6	TGTGCCAGCAGTAGGTTCACAGGGGGCGTTGGGGCCAACGTCCTGACTTTC	CASSRFTGGVGANVLTF
.	TRBV19	.	TRBJ1-4	TGTGCCAGTAGCCTGGGACTGATCTCTAATGAAAAACTGTTTTTT	CASSLGLISNEKLFF
.	TRBV5-4	TRBD2	TRBJ2-5	TGTGCCAGCAGCTTGGCTTCTGGCGGGGGGGGCAAGAGGGCCCAGTACTTC	CASSLASGGGGKRAQYF
.	TRBV11-2	.	TRBJ2-6	TGTGCCAGCAGCCTAAAACCCCCAGGGCCCCCCTCTGGGGCCAACGTCCTGACTTTC	CASSLKPPGPPSGANVLTF
.	TRBV5-4	.	TRBJ2-7	TGTGCCAGCAGCTTGGAGGGCAGCTACGAGCAGTACTTC	CASSLEGSYEQYF